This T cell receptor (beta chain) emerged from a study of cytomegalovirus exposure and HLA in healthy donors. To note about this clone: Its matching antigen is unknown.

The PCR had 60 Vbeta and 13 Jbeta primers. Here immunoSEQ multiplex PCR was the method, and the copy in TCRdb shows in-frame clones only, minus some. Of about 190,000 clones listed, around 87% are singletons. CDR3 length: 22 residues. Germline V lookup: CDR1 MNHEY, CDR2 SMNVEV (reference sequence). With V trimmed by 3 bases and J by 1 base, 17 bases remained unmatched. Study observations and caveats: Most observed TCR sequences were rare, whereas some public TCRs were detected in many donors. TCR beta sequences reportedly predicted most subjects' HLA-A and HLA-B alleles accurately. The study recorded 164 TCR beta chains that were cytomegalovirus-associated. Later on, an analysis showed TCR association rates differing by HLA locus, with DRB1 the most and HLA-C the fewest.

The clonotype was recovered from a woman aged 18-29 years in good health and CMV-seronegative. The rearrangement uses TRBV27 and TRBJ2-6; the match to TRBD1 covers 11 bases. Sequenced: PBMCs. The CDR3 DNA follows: TGTGCCAGCAGTTTTTCGAGGGGGACAGGGGGTAGCGGGCTATCTGGGGCCAACGTCCTGACTTTC. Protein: CASSFSRGTGGSGLSGANVLTF.